This T cell receptor beta chain was sequenced during a study of cytomegalovirus exposure and HLA in healthy donors. This CDR3 is built from 13 residues. V lost 6 bases, J lost 10 bases, and 16 bases lay in between. Germline CDR1 SNHLY, CDR2 FYNNEI. PCR used 60 Vbeta primers and 13 Jbeta primers. Method: immunoSEQ multiplex PCR; TCRdb's copy keeps in-frame clones and lacks some. This table holds roughly 130,000 clones, roughly three quarters found once. This receptor was obtained from a woman aged 40 to 49 in good health and CMV-seronegative. V and J are TRBV2 and TRBJ2-1; possibly TRBD2 for D (6 bases). Sample: PBMCs. The CDR3 coding sequence is TGTGCCAGCAGGGAGACTAGGATCGAGGAGCAGTTCTTC. It is translated as CASRETRIEEQFF. Full variable domain (remainder filled in from reference TRBV2 and TRBJ2-1): EPEVTQTPSHQVTQMGQEVILRCVPISNHLYFYWYRQILGQKVEFLVSFYNNEISEKSEIFDDQFSVERPDGSNFTLKIRSTKLEDSAMYFCASRETRIEEQFFGPGTRLTVL.